The next 26 T cell receptor beta chains were all read from a single sample in a study of cytomegalovirus exposure and HLA in healthy donors. Primers included in the PCR were 60 Vbeta and 13 Jbeta primers. Only in-frame clones appear in the TCRdb table, and some are missing; sequencing was by immunoSEQ multiplex PCR. The data hold 65,000 to 90,000 clones, with roughly 86% observed a single time. The sample consisted of PBMCs. These receptors were collected from a man younger than 35 in good health and CMV-seronegative.

This sequence joins TRBV7-9 and TRBJ2-7; a possible D gene is TRBD2 (6 bases). Trimming left V 1 base short and J 1 base short, with 14 bases between. Germline CDR1 and CDR2: SEHNR and FQNEAQ (reference sequence). The CDR3 consists of 16 residues. CDR3 bases: TGTGCCAGCAGCTTAGATGGGGGAGGATGGTCCTACGAGCAGTACTTC. Amino acid sequence: CASSLDGGGWSYEQYF.

This clone has just one count. One junction end does not reproduce the germline sequence, and a read error may be involved. In DNA, the CDR3 is TGTGCTAGCAGCTTAGGACAGGGTGCAAGAGAGACCCAGTACTTC. This translates into CASSLGQGARETQYF. The chain carries TRBV7-7 and TRBJ2-5; 8 nucleotides match TRBD1. The CDR3 spans 15 residues. In germline, CDR1 is SSHAT, CDR2 FNYEAQ (reference sequence). Together with reference TRBV7-7 and TRBJ2-5, the CDR3 gives the full variable domain: GAGVSQSPRYKVTKRGQDVTLRCDPISSHATLYWYQQALGQGPEFLTYFNYEAQPDKSGLPSDRFSAERPEGSISTLTIQRTEQRDSAMYRCASSLGQGARETQYFGPGTRLLVL.

The chain recombines TRBV5-1 with TRBJ2-6; perhaps TRBD1 as D (5 bases). Looked up from germline, CDR1 is SGHRS and CDR2 is YFSETQ. Trimming shortened V by 0 bases and J by 0 bases, and 13 bases separated the two germline ends. CDR3 length: 18 amino acids. The DNA for the CDR3 is TGCGCCAGCAGCTTGGAATTTGGGCAGGGCTCTGGGGCCAACGTCCTGACTTTC. It codes for CASSLEFGQGSGANVLTF.

The gene calls are TRBV9 and TRBJ2-1; 8 nucleotides line up with TRBD2. Trimming at V came to 0 bases and at J to 8 bases, leaving 4 bases not matched to a gene. Germline V CDR1 and CDR2: SGDLS, YYNGEE. The CDR3 is made up of 14 amino acids. CDR3 coding DNA: TGTGCCAGCAGCGTAGGGGGACTAGAGGATGAGCAGTTCTTC. Translating it yields CASSVGGLEDEQFF.

V usage is TRBV30 and J usage is TRBJ1-1; D perhaps matches TRBD1 (6 bases). Trimming stripped 8 bases from V and 1 base from J, with 14 bases between. CDR1 is GTSNPN, CDR2 SVGIG, per germline (reference sequence). The CDR3 covers 13 residues. CDR3 sequence (DNA): TGTGCCGCAACAGGGTTAGGGAACACTGAAGCTTTCTTT. It codes for CAATGLGNTEAFF.

This sequence joins TRBV9 and TRBJ1-4; perhaps TRBD1 as D (6 bases). Between the trimmed V and J ends, which lost 0 bases and 3 bases, there was a span of 9 bases. Germline V gene data show CDR1 as SGDLS and CDR2 as YYNGEE. The CDR3 runs 15 residues. In DNA form, the CDR3 reads TGTGCCAGCAGCGTAGGACAGGCAGCTAATGAAAAACTGTTTTTT. Translated, it gives CASSVGQAANEKLFF.

The CDR3 bases are TGTGCCAGCAGCCAAATCGGCGGGGACGAGAATGAGCAGTTCTTC. This translates into CASSQIGGDENEQFF. This sequence joins TRBV7-8 and TRBJ2-1, with D maybe TRBD2 (6 bases). V lost 5 bases, J lost 7 bases, and 18 bases lay in between. CDR1 and CDR2 from the germline V gene are SGHVS and FQNEAQ. The CDR3 contains 15 residues.

The CDR3 sequence is CASRTQETQYF. CDR3 DNA: TGTGCCAGCAGGACACAAGAGACCCAGTACTTC. The rearrangement joins TRBV28 to TRBJ2-5; the D is unclear. The length of the CDR3 is 11 residues. Trimming left V 6 bases short and J 2 bases short, with 4 bases between. From germline, CDR1 is MDHEN and CDR2 SYDVKM.

The chain couples TRBV6-4 to TRBJ1-2, with 7 bases matching TRBD1. The CDR3 is 12 amino acids. J was trimmed by 7 bases and V by 3 bases; bases with no gene match: 2. Germline CDR1 and CDR2: MRHNA and SNTAGT. CDR3 loop: CASSEGGSGYTF. Written as DNA, the CDR3 is TGTGCCAGCAGTGAAGGGGGCTCTGGCTACACCTTC.

This clone was found once. This chain's CDR3 is CASSLSSTDTQYF. The CDR3 DNA reads as TGTGCCAGCAGCCTATCAAGCACAGATACGCAGTATTTT. V usage is TRBV7-9 and J usage is TRBJ2-3; D gene unclear. The CDR3 spans 13 residues. Between the trimmed V and J ends, which lost 5 bases and 0 bases, there was a span of 6 bases. Per germline, CDR1 SEHNR and CDR2 FQNEAQ (reference sequence).

V gene TRBV9 combines with J gene TRBJ1-3; the D is unclear. Trimming took 0 bases from V and 0 from J, leaving 7 bases between them. The CDR3 runs to 15 residues. The germline V gene has CDR1 SGDLS and CDR2 YYNGEE. CDR3 sequence: CASSVGAASGNTIYF. The CDR3 DNA follows: TGTGCCAGCAGCGTAGGGGCTGCCTCTGGAAACACCATATATTTT.

As for this clone: Without the conserved terminal phenylalanine or tryptophan, this CDR3 likely stems from a read error. The chain is built from TRBV7-6 and TRBJ1-1; D is possibly TRBD1 (5 bases). CDR3 size: 13 residues. CDR1 is SGHVS and CDR2 is FNYEAQ in the germline V gene. V lost 6 bases and J 1 base, leaving 9 bases between the germline ends. Here the CDR3 reads CASSAGPNTEAFL. The CDR3 DNA sequence: TGTGCCAGCAGTGCAGGGCCGAACACTGAAGCTTTCCTT.

The J gene is TRBJ2-2, the V gene TRBV10-2; 8 bases are a match to TRBD2. The length of the CDR3 is 13 residues. V was pared by 7 bases and J by 7 bases, with 5 bases of the junction left unmatched. Germline CDR1 WSHSY, CDR2 SAAADI. The CDR3 sequence is CASKIAGLGELFF. CDR3 nucleotides: TGCGCCAGCAAAATAGCGGGGCTCGGGGAGCTGTTTTTT.

CDR3 protein: CASSLGAGVEKLFF. The CDR3 DNA is TGTGCCAGCAGCTTAGGTGCAGGGGTGGAAAAACTGTTTTTT. The chain combines TRBV7-9 with TRBJ1-4; D is possibly TRBD1 (6 bases). The germline V gene has CDR1 SEHNR and CDR2 FQNEAQ (reference sequence). The CDR3 is made up of 14 amino acids. V lost 1 base and J lost 8, with 11 bases in between.

Concerning this clone: Compared with germline, one end of the junction differs, possibly owing to a read error. This chain links TRBV4-3 with TRBJ1-1; 8 bases are a match to TRBD1. Per the germline V gene, CDR1 is LGHNA and CDR2 is YSLEER. CDR3 length: 15 residues. In DNA form, the CDR3 reads TGCGCCAGCAGCCACAAGTTGGACAGGGCCACTGAAGCTCTCTTT. Translation: CASSHKLDRATEALF.

The chain joins TRBV7-6 to TRBJ1-2; 9 nucleotides match TRBD1. Losses at the gene ends were 2 bases for V and 6 bases for J; bases not matched to a gene: 7. There are 15 residues in the CDR3. Looked up from germline, CDR1 is SGHVS and CDR2 is FNYEAQ. In DNA form, the CDR3 reads TGTGCCAGCAGCTTAATGTGGACAGGGGTGGATGGCTACACCTTC. This gives the protein CASSLMWTGVDGYTF.

This clone was seen a single time. The chain couples TRBV6-4 to TRBJ2-2, with a possible D match to TRBD2 (5 bases). The CDR3 totals 16 residues. The germline CDR1 and CDR2 sequences are MRHNA and SNTAGT. Trimming removed 0 bases from V and 5 bases from J, with 13 bases in between. The CDR3 spells CASSDSIGVGTGELFF. CDR3 sequence (DNA): TGTGCCAGCAGTGACTCCATCGGGGTTGGGACCGGGGAGCTGTTTTTT.

This clone was observed once. The rearrangement uses TRBV5-1 and TRBJ1-3, with 8 bases aligning to TRBD1. Unmatched junction bases numbered 9, after V lost 2 bases and J lost 8 bases. CDR3 length equals 15 residues. Germline V gene sequence: CDR1 SGHRS, CDR2 YFSETQ. CDR3 DNA: TGCGCCAGCAGCTTTGGAAGACAGGGGTCGGACACCATATATTTT. This gives the protein CASSFGRQGSDTIYF. Supplemented by reference TRBV5-1 and TRBJ1-3, the full variable domain reads KAGVTQTPRYLIKTRGQQVTLSCSPISGHRSVSWYQQTPGQGLQFLFEYFSETQRNKGNFPGRFSGRQFSNSRSEMNVSTLELGDSALYLCASSFGRQGSDTIYFGEGSWLTVV.

V gene TRBV4-2 combines with J gene TRBJ2-2; TRBD1 matches at 7 bases. The CDR3 runs to 17 residues. Germline loops: CDR1 LGHNA, CDR2 YNFKEQ. V was clipped by 2 bases and J by 7 bases; unmatched bases: 13. CDR3 nucleotide sequence: TGTGCCAGCAGCCAAAGGGGGCCCTCCCTCAGAGACGGGGAGCTGTTTTTT. Its translation is CASSQRGPSLRDGELFF.

The chain recombines TRBV28 with TRBJ2-6; D possibly corresponds to TRBD1 (6 bases). V was pared by 6 bases and J by 0 bases, with 12 bases between. The CDR3 has 16 amino acids. Germline values: CDR1 MDHEN, CDR2 SYDVKM. CDR3 DNA sequence: TGTGCCAGCAGGAAAACAGGGAGCTCTGGGGCCAACGTCCTGACTTTC. Translation gives CASRKTGSSGANVLTF.

V usage is TRBV28 and J usage is TRBJ1-2; possibly TRBD1 for D (6 bases). V lost 5 bases and J 3 bases, leaving 16 bases between the germline ends. Germline CDR1 reads MDHEN; CDR2 reads SYDVKM. This CDR3 spans 15 amino acids. The CDR3 loop is CASSPPQDSHYGYTF. CDR3 DNA sequence: TGTGCCAGCAGTCCCCCTCAGGACAGCCACTATGGCTACACCTTC.

The V call is TRBV6-5, the J call TRBJ1-2; D is perhaps TRBD1 (5 bases). CDR1 and CDR2 (germline): MNHEY, SVGAGI. This CDR3 has 13 amino acids. Trimming removed 0 bases from V and 7 bases from J, with 9 bases in between. CDR3 region: CASSYSVGAGYTF. CDR3 nucleotides: TGTGCCAGCAGTTACTCGGTTGGGGCTGGCTACACCTTC.

V and J are TRBV19 and TRBJ2-3, with TRBD2 matching 7 bases. Germline loops: CDR1 LNHDA, CDR2 SQIVND (reference sequence). The CDR3 spans 15 residues. Unmatched junction bases numbered 8, after V lost 5 bases and J lost 3 bases. CDR3 DNA sequence: TGTGCCAGTAGTTTCGGACTAGTAGGGACAGATACGCAGTATTTT. Its protein is CASSFGLVGTDTQYF.

The chain has TRBV5-5 and TRBJ2-2; D is possibly TRBD2 (5 bases). Germline V gene data show CDR1 as SGHKS and CDR2 as YYEKEE (reference sequence). The CDR3 runs 16 residues. Trimming removed 5 bases from V and 5 bases from J, with 19 bases in between. The CDR3 loop reads CASRIAGRYMTGELFF. Here the CDR3 DNA reads TGTGCCAGCAGGATCGCGGGCAGGTATATGACCGGGGAGCTGTTTTTT. Full variable domain (remainder filled in from reference TRBV5-5 and TRBJ2-2): DAGVTQSPTHLIKTRGQQVTLRCSPISGHKSVSWYQQVLGQGPQFIFQYYEKEERGRGNFPDRFSARQFPNYSSELNVNALLLGDSALYLCASRIAGRYMTGELFFGEGSRLTVL.

This clone was seen only once. The rearrangement links TRBV15 to TRBJ2-7, with TRBD1 matching over 8 bases. The CDR3 extends over 13 amino acids. V trimming: 3 bases; J trimming: 3 bases; junction bases outside the gene matches: 1. Germline V gene sequence: CDR1 LNHNV, CDR2 YYDKDF (reference sequence). The DNA for the CDR3 is TGTGCCACCAGCAGCGACAGGGGCTACGAGCAGTACTTC. Amino acids: CATSSDRGYEQYF.

There are a few counts of this clone. The genes are TRBV4-2 and TRBJ1-4; no reliable D call. Germline loops: CDR1 LGHNA, CDR2 YNFKEQ. V dropped 4 bases and J dropped 5 bases, with 17 bases sitting between them. This CDR3 has 16 residues. The CDR3 region is CASSREPIERNEKLFF. For the CDR3, the DNA is TGTGCCAGCAGCCGAGAACCGATTGAGAGGAATGAAAAACTGTTTTTT.